The T cell receptor beta chain described here comes from a study of shared clonotypes between healthy human individuals. Study background: CD4 naive and CD4 memory each took three plates per donor, while CD8 naive took two and CD8 memory one.

The germline V gene has CDR1 MNHEY and CDR2 SMNVEV (reference sequence). J was trimmed by 4 bases and V by 3 bases; bases with no gene match: 8. CDR3 length: 16 residues. The protocol was immunoSEQ multiplex PCR, while the TCRdb copy is restricted to in-frame clones and leaves out a portion. The table lists 2 million to 2.5 million clones, 90% to 96% of them singletons. The chain is built from TRBV27 and TRBJ2-3; 9 nucleotides match TRBD2. Sequenced sample: naive CD4+ T cells sorted from blood. Described subset: CD45RA+ positively selected. The TCR was taken from a man between 18 and 35 years old in good health. The CDR3: CASSLRWAGGADTQYF. The CDR3 DNA follows: TGTGCCAGCAGTTTGAGGTGGGCGGGAGGGGCAGATACGCAGTATTTT.